This entry describes one T cell receptor beta chain. Its specificity is not known. This sample was included in a study of monozygotic twins with inflammatory bowel disease. Findings of the study overall: With inverse Simpson as the measure, TCRbeta diversity was lower in IBD patients than in healthy co-twins.

This CDR3 region has 15 residues. Added by template switching were UMIs that each held a 6-nucleotide sample barcode. The authors ran two nested PCRs of about 15 and 9 cycles on TCRalpha and TCRbeta cDNA. One entry per CDR3 protein, without DNA, is what TCRdb gives after re-calling the 5' RACE reads. The table lists about 150,000 distinct CDR3 sequences. The TCR sequence derives from a human donor with ulcerative colitis or Crohn's disease, or a healthy co-twin of an affected twin (not recorded which). The chain links TRBV5-3 to TRBJ2-4; TCRdb gives TRBD1 as the D gene, but with no DNA this cannot be confirmed. TRBV5-3 is given ORF status, its function remaining uncertain. Sequencing input: blood. The CDR3 sequence: CASLKDRGSYNIQYF.